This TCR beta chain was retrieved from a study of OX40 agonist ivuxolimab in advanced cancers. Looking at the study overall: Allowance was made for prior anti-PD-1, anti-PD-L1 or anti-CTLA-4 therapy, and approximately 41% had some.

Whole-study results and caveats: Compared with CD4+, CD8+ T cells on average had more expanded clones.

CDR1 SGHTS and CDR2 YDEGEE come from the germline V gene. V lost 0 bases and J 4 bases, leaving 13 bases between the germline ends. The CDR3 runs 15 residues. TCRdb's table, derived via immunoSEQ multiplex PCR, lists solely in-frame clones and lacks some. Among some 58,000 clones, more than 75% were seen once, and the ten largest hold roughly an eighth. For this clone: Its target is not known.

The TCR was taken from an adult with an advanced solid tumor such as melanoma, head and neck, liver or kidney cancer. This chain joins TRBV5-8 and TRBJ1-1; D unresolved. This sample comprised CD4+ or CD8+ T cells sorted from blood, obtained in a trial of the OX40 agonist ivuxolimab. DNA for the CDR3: TGTGCCAGCAGCTTGGCCCGAAGGGATGGCACTGAAGCTTTCTTT. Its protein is CASSLARRDGTEAFF. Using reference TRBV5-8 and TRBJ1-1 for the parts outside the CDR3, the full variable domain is EAGVTQSPTHLIKTRGQQATLRCSPISGHTSVYWYQQALGLGLQFLLWYDEGEERNRGNFPPRFSGRQFPNYSSELNVNALELEDSALYLCASSLARRDGTEAFFGQGTRLTVV.